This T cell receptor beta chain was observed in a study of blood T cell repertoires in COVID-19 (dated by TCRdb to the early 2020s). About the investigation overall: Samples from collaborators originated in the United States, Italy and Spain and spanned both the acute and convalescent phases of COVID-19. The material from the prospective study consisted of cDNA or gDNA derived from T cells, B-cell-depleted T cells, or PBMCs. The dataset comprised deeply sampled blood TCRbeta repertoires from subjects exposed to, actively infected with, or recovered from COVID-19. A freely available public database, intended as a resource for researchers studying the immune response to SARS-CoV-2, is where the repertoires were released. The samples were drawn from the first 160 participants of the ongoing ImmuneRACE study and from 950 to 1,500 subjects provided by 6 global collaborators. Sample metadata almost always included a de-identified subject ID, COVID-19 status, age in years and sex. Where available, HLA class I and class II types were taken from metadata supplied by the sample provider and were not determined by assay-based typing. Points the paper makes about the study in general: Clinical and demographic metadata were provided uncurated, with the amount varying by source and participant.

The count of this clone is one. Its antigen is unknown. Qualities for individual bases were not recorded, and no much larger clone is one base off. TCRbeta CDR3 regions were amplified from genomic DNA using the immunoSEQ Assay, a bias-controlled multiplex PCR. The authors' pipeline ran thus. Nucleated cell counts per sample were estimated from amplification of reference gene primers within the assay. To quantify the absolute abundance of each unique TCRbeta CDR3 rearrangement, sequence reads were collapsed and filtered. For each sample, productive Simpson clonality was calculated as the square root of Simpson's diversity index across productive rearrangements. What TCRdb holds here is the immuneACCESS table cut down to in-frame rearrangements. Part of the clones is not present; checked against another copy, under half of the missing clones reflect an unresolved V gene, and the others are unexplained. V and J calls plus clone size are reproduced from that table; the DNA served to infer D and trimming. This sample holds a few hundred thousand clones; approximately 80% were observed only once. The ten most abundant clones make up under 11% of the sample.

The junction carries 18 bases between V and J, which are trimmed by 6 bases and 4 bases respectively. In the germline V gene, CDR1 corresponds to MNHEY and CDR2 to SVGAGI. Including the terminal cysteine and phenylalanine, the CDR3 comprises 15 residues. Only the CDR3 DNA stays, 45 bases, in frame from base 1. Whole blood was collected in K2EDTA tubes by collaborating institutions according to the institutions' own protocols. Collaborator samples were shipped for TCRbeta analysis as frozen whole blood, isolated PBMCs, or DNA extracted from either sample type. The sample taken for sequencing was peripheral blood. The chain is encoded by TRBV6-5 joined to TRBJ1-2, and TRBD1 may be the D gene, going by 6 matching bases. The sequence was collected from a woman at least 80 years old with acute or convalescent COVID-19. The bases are TGTGCCAGCAGCCGACAAGGGGGAGTCAGCTATGGCTACACCTTC. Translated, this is CASSRQGGVSYGYTF.